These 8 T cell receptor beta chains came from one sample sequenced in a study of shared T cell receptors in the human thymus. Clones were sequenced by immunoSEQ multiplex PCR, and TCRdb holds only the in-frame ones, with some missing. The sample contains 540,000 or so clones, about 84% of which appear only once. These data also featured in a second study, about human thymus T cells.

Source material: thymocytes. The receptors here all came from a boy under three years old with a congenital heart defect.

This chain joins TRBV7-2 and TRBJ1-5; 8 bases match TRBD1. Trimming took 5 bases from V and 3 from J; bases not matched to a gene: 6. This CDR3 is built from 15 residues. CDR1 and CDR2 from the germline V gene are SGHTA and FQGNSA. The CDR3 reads CASSVQGEDNQPQHF. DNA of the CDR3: TGTGCCAGCAGCGTACAGGGGGAAGACAATCAGCCCCAGCATTTT.

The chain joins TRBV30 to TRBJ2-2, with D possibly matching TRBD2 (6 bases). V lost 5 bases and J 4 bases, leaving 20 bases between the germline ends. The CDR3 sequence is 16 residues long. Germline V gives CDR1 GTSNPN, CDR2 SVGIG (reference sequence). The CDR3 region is CAWRRQAGTPTGELFF. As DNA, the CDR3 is TGTGCCTGGCGGAGGCAGGCGGGGACGCCCACCGGGGAGCTGTTTTTT. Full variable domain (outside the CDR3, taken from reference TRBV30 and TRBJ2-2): SQTIHQWPATLVQPVGSPLSLECTVEGTSNPNLYWYRQAAGRGLQLLFYSVGIGQISSEVPQNLSASRPQDRQFILSSKKLLLSDSGFYLCAWRRQAGTPTGELFFGEGSRLTVL.

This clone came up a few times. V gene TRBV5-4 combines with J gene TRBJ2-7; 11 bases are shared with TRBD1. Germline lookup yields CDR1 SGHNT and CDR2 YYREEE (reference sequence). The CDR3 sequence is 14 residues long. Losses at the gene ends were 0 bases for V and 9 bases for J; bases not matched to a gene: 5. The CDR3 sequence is CASSLGGTGGGQYF. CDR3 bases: TGTGCCAGCAGCTTGGGGGGGACAGGGGGTGGGCAGTACTTC.

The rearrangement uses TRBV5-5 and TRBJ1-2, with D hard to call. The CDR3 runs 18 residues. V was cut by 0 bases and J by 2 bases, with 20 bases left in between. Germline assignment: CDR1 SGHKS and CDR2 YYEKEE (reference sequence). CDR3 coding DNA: TGTGCCAGCAGCTTGGGGTTTACAGCTCGGCCCCCAAACTATGGCTACACCTTC. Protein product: CASSLGFTARPPNYGYTF.

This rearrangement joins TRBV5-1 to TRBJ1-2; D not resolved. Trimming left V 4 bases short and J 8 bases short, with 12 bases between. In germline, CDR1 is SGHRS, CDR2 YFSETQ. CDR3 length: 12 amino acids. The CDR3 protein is CASSTRTEGYTF. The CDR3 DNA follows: TGCGCCAGCAGCACTAGGACGGAGGGCTACACCTTC.

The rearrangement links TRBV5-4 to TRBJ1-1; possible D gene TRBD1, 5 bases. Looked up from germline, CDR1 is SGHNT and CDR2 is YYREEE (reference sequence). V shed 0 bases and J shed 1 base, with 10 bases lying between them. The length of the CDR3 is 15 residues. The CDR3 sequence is CASSLEKGRNTEAFF. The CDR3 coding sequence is TGTGCCAGCAGCTTGGAGAAGGGGCGGAACACTGAAGCTTTCTTT. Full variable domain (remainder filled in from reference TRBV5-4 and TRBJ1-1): ETGVTQSPTHLIKTRGQQVTLRCSSQSGHNTVSWYQQALGQGPQFIFQYYREEENGRGNFPPRFSGLQFPNYSSELNVNALELDDSALYLCASSLEKGRNTEAFFGQGTRLTVV.

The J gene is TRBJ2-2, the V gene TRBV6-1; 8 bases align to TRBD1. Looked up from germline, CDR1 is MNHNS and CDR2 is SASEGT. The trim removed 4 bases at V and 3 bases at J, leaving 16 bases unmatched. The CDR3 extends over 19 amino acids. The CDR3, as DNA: TGTGCCAGCAGTGCACACCTAAGGACAGGGAATTTTTACACCGGGGAGCTGTTTTTT. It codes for CASSAHLRTGNFYTGELFF.

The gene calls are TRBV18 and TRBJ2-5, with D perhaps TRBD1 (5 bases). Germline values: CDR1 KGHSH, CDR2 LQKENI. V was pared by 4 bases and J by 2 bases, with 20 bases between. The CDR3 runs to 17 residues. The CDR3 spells CASSLPASRALQETQYF. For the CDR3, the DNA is TGTGCCAGCTCACTACCGGCGAGCAGGGCCTTACAAGAGACCCAGTACTTC.